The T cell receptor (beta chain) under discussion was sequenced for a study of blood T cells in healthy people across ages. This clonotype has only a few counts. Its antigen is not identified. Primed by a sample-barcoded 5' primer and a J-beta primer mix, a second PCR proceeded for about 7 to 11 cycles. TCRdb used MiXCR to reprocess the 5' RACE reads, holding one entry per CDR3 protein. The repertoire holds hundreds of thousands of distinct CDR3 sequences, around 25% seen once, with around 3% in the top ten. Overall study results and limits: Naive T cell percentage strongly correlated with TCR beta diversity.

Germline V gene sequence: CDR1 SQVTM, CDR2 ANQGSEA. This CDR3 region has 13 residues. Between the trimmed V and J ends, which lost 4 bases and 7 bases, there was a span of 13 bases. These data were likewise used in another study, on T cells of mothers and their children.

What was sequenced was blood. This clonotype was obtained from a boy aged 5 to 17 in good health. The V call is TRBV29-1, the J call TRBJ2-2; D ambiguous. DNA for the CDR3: TGCAGCGTTGGGAGTTCTACCGGCGGGGAGCTGTTTTTT. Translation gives CSVGSSTGGELFF.